This T cell receptor beta chain was retrieved from a study of blood T cell repertoires in COVID-19. The CDR3 runs 15 residues. Trimming took off 0 bases at V and 5 bases at J, with 13 bases between the two ends. The V gene's germline CDR1 is KGHSH and CDR2 LQKENI. Some clones are missing from TCRdb's copy, which holds only in-frame ones; the method was immunoSEQ multiplex PCR. The table has tens of thousands of clones, approximately 82% seen once. The sequenced sample consisted of peripheral blood. The chain recombines TRBV18 with TRBJ1-1, with a weak D call TRBD1 (6 bases). This TCR was recovered from a man aged 45-65 years with active or convalescent COVID-19. The CDR3 DNA reads as TGTGCCAGCTCACCACCGAGGTCACAGGGAACTGAAGCTTTCTTT. It codes for CASSPPRSQGTEAFF.